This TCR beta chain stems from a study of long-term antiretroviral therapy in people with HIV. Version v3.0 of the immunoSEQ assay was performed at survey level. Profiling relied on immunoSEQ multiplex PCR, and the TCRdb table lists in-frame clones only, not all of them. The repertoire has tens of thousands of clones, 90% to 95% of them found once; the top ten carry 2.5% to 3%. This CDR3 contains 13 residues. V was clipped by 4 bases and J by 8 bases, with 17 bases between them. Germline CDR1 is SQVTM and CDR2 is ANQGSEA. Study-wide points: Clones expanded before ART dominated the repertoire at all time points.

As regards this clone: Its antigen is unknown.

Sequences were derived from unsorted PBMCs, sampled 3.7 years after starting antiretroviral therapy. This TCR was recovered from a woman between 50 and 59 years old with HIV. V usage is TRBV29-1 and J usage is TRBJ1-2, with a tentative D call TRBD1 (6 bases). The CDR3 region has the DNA TGCAGCGTTGCGGTCAGGGTTGGGGGCGGCTACACCTTC. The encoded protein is CSVAVRVGGGYTF.